This record covers a single T cell receptor (beta chain). Which antigen it targets is not known. No quality values exist for individual bases; no much larger clone is one base distant. In the prospective study, participants were roughly 18 to 89 years old, resided in 25 or so geographic areas of the United States, and were enrolled through a virtual design. To assign participants to cohorts, the prospective study relied on clinical history that participants themselves reported in a screening survey and a study questionnaire. Exposed participants were defined as having been in contact with someone with a PCR-confirmed or clinician-diagnosed COVID-19 case within 2 weeks of study entry. Each participant in the prospective study had whole blood, serum and a nasopharyngeal or oropharyngeal swab collected by mobile phlebotomists. Prospective study participants could optionally give additional blood draws and questionnaires over an approximately 2-month period. Before DNA extraction, blood samples from the prospective study were shipped at room temperature or frozen.

TCRbeta CDR3 regions were amplified from genomic DNA using the immunoSEQ Assay, a bias-controlled multiplex PCR. The original methods were these. The number of nucleated cells in each sample was estimated by amplification of reference gene primers within the assay. Sequence reads were collapsed and filtered to measure the absolute abundance of every unique TCRbeta CDR3 rearrangement. For each sample, productive Simpson clonality was calculated as the square root of Simpson's diversity index over productive rearrangements. TCRdb mirrors the immuneACCESS table, restricted to in-frame sequences. Some clones are absent from its copies; in checked studies, under half trace to an unresolved V gene, and the reason for the others is unknown. V, J and clone size were drawn from that table, and D and trimming were deduced from the DNA. This sample has 350,000 to 400,000 clones in its table, and just over 90% of those were observed once. Together, the top ten hold about 0.86% of the sample.

The sample originates from a study of blood T cell repertoires in COVID-19 (dated by TCRdb to between 2020 and 2021). Turning to the overall study: Samples from collaborators originated in the United States, Italy and Spain and spanned both the acute and convalescent phases of COVID-19. The prospective study material was composed of cDNA or gDNA derived from T cells, B-cell-depleted T cells, or PBMCs. Subjects who had been exposed to COVID-19, were actively infected with it, or had recovered from it provided the deeply sampled blood TCRbeta repertoires that made up the dataset. The repertoires were made available in a free public database intended to serve as a resource for research on the immune response to SARS-CoV-2. Samples came from the ongoing ImmuneRACE study (first 160 participants) plus 1,254 subjects from 6 global collaborators. A de-identified subject ID, COVID-19 status, age in years and sex were almost always included in the sample metadata. Where HLA class I and class II types were available, the types were taken from metadata supplied by the sample provider, not from assay-based typing.

Overall study outcomes, separate from this receptor: Clinical and demographic metadata were provided uncurated, with the amount varying by source and participant.

This TCR came from a woman in her thirties or forties who had been exposed to COVID-19. Source material: PBMCs or T cells enriched from blood (not recorded which).

The bases read TGTGCCAGCAGCGAATCAAGCGGGCTTAGCACAGATACGCAGTATTTT. It translates as CASSESSGLSTDTQYF. This receptor chain uses TRBV7-2 and TRBJ2-3; TRBD2 is perhaps the D gene, given 6 matching bases. V loses 5 bases, J loses 0 bases, and the germline ends lie 15 bases apart. The germline V gene yields SGHTA for CDR1 and FQGNSA for CDR2. The CDR3 holds 16 amino acids from the cysteine to the phenylalanine. Just CDR3 DNA is preserved here, 48 bases in frame from base 1.